This T cell receptor beta chain was identified in a study of blood T cell repertoires in COVID-19. Study-wide context: COVID-19 samples from acute and convalescent phases originated in the United States, Italy and Spain. PBMCs, B-cell-depleted T cells, or T cells provided the cDNA or gDNA that made up the material.

During active infection, Seattle patients enrolled and were then monitored through disease. Original handling: Amplification of reference gene primers was used by the study to estimate nucleated cell counts. Sequenced by immunoSEQ multiplex PCR; TCRdb stores in-frame clones only, minus some. The V and J calls and clone size were taken over from that table, and D and trimming were inferred from the DNA. The sample carries under 85,000 clones, approximately 80% recorded once. The CDR3 is 19 amino acids. J was trimmed by 2 bases and V by 0 bases; bases with no gene match: 15. Per the germline V gene, CDR1 is LGHNT and CDR2 is FRNRAP.

Sequencing used peripheral blood. The V gene is TRBV12-5, the J gene TRBJ1-2; 7 positions agree with TRBD1. The origin of this receptor is a man aged 50-59 years with COVID-19, enrolled during active disease. DNA for the CDR3: TGTGCTAGTGGTTTGGTAAGCCGGGACAGACCGCTACTCAACTATGGCTACACCTTC. This codes for CASGLVSRDRPLLNYGYTF.